This T cell receptor (beta chain) was profiled in a study of CD8+ T cells in alopecia areata. Across the whole study: Treatment of the treated patients consisted of oral tofacitinib, 5 to 10 mg twice daily.

Stated treatment: oral pan-JAK inhibitor, 5-10 mg twice daily. Both peripheral blood and punch biopsies of lesional scalp skin were obtained from patients who had alopecia areata. cDNA prepared by RNA extraction and subsequent reverse transcription served as the template for sequencing. Assay used: immunoSEQ multiplex PCR; TCRdb lists only in-frame clones, some missing. Among more than 140,000 clones listed, 85% to 90% were seen once. Between the trimmed V and J ends, which lost 4 bases and 3 bases, there was a span of 9 bases. Germline V CDR1 and CDR2: LGHNA, YNFKEQ. This CDR3 comprises 13 residues. Study results and limitations: Greater clonality was observed in lesional scalp samples, especially alopecia totalis/universalis, versus normal scalp.

In regard to this clone: Its specificity is not known.

This chain connects TRBV4-2 to TRBJ2-5; perhaps TRBD1 as D (6 bases). Sample: CD8+ T cells sorted from blood, taken at week 4, from a patient treated with tofacitinib. The TCR comes from a human donor with alopecia areata. CDR3 nucleotide sequence: TGTGCCAGCAGCCCACACAGGGAAGAGACCCAGTACTTC. This translates into CASSPHREETQYF.